Below, one T cell receptor beta chain is given with its context. This CDR3 region has 14 residues. Trimming removed 3 bases at V and 7 bases at J, with 15 bases between. CDR1 and CDR2 from the germline V gene are MGHDK and SYGVNS. TCRdb redid the calling of the RT-PCR reads with MiXCR, one entry per CDR3 protein. Here the sample spans more than 150,000 distinct CDR3 sequences, about 40% being singletons. The data were obtained in a study of patients and donors after allogeneic stem cell transplantation. Sequencing was done on a sample of blood, either unsorted or a sorted T cell fraction (not recorded which). V is TRBV25-1 and J is TRBJ1-2, with D tentatively TRBD1 (5 bases). The receptor's source is a human donor who was either an allogeneic HSCT recipient or a stem cell or donor lymphocyte infusion donor (not recorded which). It is not recorded whose cells these are; they may come from a transplant donor. The CDR3 loop reads CASSDPGRGSGYTF. Here the CDR3 DNA reads TGTGCCAGCAGTGACCCTGGGAGGGGATCTGGCTACACCTTC.